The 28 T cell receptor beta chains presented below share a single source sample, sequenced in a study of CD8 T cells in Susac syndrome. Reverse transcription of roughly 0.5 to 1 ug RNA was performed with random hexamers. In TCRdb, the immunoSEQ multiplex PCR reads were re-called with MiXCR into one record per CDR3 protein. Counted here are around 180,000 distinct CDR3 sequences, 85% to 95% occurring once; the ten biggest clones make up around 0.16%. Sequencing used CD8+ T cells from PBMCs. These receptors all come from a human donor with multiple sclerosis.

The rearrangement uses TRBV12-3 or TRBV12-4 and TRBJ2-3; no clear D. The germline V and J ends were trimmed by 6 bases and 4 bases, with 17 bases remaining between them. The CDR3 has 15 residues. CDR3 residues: CASSSFAPGADTQYF. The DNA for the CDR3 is TGTGCCAGCAGCTCCTTTGCGCCTGGGGCAGATACGCAGTATTTT.

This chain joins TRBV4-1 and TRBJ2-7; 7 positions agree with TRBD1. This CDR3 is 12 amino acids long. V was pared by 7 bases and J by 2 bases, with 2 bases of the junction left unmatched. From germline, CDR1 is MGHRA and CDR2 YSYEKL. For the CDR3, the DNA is TGCGCCAGCATGGGACAGACCTACGAGCAGTACTTC. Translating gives CASMGQTYEQYF.

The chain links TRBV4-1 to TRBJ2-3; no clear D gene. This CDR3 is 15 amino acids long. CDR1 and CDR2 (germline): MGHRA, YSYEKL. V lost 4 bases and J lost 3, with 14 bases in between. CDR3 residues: CASSPFGSWTDTQYF. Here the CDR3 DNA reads TGCGCCAGCAGCCCCTTTGGATCTTGGACAGATACGCAGTATTTT.

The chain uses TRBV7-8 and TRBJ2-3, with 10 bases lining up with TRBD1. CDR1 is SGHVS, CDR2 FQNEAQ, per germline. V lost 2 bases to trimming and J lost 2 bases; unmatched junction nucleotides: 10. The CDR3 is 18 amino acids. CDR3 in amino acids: CASSLLIGTGDFTDTQYF. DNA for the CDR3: TGTGCCAGCAGCTTACTTATAGGGACAGGGGATTTCACAGATACGCAGTATTTT.

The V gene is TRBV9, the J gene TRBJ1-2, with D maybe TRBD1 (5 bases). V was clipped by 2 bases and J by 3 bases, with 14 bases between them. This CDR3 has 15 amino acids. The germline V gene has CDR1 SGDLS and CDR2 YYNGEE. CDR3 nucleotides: TGTGCCAGCAGCGTGGGGGAGGGCCTTTACTATGGCTACACCTTC. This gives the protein CASSVGEGLYYGYTF.

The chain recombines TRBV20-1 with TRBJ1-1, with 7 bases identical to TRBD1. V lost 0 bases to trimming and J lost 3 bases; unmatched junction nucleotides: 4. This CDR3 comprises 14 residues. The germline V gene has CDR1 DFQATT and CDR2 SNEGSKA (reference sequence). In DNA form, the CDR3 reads TGCAGTGCTAGAGATATCAGGGGGGACACTGAAGCTTTCTTT. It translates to CSARDIRGDTEAFF.

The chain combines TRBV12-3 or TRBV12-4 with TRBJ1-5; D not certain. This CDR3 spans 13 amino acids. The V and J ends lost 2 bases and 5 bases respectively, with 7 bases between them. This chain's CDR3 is CASSLFGDQPQHF. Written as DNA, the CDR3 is TGTGCCAGCAGTTTATTTGGCGATCAGCCCCAGCATTTT.

The chain's CDR3 is CASQGEFSEQYF. The CDR3 coding sequence is TGTGCCTCCCAGGGGGAGTTCTCCGAGCAGTACTTC. V and J are TRBV30 and TRBJ2-7; 7 positions agree with TRBD1. J gave up 6 bases and V 7 bases, and 9 bases lay outside the gene matches. The CDR3 is 12 residues long. Germline V gene lookup returns CDR1 GTSNPN and CDR2 SVGIG (reference sequence).

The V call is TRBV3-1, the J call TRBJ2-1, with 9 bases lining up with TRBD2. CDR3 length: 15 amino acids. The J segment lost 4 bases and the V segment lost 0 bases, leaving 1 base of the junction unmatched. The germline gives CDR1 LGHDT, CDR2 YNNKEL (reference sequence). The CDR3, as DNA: TGTGCCAGCAGCCAAGAGACTAGCGGTTACAATGAGCAGTTCTTC. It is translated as CASSQETSGYNEQFF.

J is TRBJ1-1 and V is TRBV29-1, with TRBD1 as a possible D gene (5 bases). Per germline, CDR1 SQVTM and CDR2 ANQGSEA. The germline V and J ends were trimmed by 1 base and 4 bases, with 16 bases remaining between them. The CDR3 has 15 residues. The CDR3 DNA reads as TGCAGCGTTGAAGGCTGGGGGTCGGAGGGCACTGAAGCTTTCTTT. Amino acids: CSVEGWGSEGTEAFF.

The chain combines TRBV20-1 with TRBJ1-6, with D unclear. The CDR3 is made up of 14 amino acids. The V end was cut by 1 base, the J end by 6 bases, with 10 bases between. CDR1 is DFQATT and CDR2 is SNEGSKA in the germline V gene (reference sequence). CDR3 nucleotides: TGCAGTGCTAGAGCCGGCGGATTTAATTCACCCCTCCACTTT. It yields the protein CSARAGGFNSPLHF.

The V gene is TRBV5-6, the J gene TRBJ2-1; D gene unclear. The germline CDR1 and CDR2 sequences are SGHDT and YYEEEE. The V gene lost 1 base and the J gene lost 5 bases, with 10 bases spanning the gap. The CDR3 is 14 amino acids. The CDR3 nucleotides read TGTGCCAGCAGCTTGCATCCAGGTAACAATGAGCAGTTCTTC. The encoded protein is CASSLHPGNNEQFF.

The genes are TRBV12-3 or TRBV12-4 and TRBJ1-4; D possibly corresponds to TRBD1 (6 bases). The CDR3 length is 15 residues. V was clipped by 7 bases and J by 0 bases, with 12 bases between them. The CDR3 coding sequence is TGTGCCAGCAAAGAAAACAGGGCAACTAATGAAAAACTGTTTTTT. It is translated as CASKENRATNEKLFF.

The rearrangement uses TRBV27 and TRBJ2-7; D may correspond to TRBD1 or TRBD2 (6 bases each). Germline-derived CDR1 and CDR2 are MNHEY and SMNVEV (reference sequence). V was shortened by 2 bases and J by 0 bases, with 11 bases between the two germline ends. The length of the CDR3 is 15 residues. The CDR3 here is CASSLTGTPSYEQYF. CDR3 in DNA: TGTGCCAGCAGTTTAACAGGGACTCCCTCCTACGAGCAGTACTTC.

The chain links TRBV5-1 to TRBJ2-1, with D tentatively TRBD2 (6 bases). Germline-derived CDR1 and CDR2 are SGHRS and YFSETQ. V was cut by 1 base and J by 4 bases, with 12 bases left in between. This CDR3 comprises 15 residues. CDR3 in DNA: TGCGCCAGCAGCTTGTCGGTGGCGGGGTACAATGAGCAGTTCTTC. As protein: CASSLSVAGYNEQFF.

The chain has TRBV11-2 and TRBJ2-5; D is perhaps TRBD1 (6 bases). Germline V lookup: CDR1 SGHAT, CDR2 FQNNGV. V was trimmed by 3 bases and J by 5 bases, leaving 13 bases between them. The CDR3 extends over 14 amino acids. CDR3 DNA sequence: TGTGCCAGCAGCTTGGGGGACACCCAGGAGACCCAGTACTTC. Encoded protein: CASSLGDTQETQYF.

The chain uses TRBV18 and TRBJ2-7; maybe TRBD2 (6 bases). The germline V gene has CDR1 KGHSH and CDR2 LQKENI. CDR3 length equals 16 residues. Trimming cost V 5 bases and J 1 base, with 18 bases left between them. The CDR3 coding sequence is TGTGCCAGCTCAAAATCCATCTTTCGGGAGTCCTACGAGCAGTACTTC. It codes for CASSKSIFRESYEQYF.

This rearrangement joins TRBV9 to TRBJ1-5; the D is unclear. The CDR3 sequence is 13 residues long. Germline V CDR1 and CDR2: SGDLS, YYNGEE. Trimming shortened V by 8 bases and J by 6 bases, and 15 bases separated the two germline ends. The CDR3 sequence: CASQASPGQPQHF. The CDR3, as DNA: TGTGCCAGTCAAGCTTCTCCCGGTCAGCCCCAGCATTTT.

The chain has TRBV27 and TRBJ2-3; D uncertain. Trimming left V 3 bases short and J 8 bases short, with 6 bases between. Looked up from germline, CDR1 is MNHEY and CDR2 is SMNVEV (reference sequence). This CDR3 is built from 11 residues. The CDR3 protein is CASSFGVTQYF. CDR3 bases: TGTGCCAGCAGTTTTGGTGTTACGCAGTATTTT.

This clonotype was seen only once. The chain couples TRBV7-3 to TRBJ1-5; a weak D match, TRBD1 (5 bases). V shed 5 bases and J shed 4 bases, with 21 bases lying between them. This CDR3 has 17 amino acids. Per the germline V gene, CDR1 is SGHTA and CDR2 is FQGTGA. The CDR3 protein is CASSLKQVEVRNQPQHF. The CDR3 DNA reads TGTGCCAGCAGCCTGAAACAGGTGGAGGTACGAAATCAGCCCCAGCATTTT.

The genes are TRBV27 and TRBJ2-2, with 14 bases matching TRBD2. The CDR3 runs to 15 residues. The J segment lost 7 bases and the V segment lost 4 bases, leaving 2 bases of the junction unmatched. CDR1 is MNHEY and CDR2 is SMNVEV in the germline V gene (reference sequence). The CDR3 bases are TGTGCCAGCAGTTGGACTAGCGGGAGGTTCGGGGAGCTGTTTTTT. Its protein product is CASSWTSGRFGELFF.

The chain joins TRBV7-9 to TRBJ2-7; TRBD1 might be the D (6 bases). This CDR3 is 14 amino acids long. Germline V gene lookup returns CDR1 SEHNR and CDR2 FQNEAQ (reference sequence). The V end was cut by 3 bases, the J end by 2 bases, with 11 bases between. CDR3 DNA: TGTGCCAGCAGCTTTGGGGGCCGACCCTACGAGCAGTACTTC. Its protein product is CASSFGGRPYEQYF.

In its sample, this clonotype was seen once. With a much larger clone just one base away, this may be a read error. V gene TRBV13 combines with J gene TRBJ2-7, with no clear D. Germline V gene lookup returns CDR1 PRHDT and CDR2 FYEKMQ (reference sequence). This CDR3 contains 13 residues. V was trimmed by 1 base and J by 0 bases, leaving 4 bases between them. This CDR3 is CASSLESSYEQYF. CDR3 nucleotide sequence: TGTGCCAGCAGCTTAGAGAGCTCCTACGAGCAGTACTTC.

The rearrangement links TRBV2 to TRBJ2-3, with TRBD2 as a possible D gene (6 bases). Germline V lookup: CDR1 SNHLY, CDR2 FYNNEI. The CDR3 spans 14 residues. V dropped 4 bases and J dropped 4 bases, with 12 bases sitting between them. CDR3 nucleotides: TGTGCCAGCAGTGGCGCGGGGATGGCAGATACGCAGTATTTT. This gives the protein CASSGAGMADTQYF.

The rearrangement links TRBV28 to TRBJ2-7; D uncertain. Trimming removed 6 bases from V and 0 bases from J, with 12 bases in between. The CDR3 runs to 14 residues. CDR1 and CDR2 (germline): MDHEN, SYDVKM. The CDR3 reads CASSLGAVSYEQYF. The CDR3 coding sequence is TGTGCCAGCAGCTTAGGTGCCGTCTCCTACGAGCAGTACTTC.

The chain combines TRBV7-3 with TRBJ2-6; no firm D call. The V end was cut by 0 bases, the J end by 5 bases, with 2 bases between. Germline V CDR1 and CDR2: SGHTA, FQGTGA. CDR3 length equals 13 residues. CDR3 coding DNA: TGTGCCAGCAGCTTAACCCGGGCCAACGTCCTGACTTTC. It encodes CASSLTRANVLTF.

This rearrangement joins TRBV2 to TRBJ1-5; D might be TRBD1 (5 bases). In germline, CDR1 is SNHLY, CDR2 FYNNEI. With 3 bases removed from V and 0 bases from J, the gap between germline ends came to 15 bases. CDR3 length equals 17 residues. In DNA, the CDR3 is TGTGCCAGCAGTGACCCCCGGGACGGGCATAGCAATCAGCCCCAGCATTTT. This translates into CASSDPRDGHSNQPQHF.

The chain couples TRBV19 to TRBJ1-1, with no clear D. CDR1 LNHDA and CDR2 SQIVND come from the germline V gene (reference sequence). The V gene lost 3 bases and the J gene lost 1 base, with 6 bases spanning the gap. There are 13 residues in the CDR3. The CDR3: CASSITRNTEAFF. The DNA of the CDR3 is TGTGCCAGTAGTATCACCCGGAACACTGAAGCTTTCTTT. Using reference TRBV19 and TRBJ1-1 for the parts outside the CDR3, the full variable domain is DGGITQSPKYLFRKEGQNVTLSCEQNLNHDAMYWYRQDPGQGLRLIYYSQIVNDFQKGDIAEGYSVSREKKESFPLTVTSAQKNPTAFYLCASSITRNTEAFFGQGTRLTVV.